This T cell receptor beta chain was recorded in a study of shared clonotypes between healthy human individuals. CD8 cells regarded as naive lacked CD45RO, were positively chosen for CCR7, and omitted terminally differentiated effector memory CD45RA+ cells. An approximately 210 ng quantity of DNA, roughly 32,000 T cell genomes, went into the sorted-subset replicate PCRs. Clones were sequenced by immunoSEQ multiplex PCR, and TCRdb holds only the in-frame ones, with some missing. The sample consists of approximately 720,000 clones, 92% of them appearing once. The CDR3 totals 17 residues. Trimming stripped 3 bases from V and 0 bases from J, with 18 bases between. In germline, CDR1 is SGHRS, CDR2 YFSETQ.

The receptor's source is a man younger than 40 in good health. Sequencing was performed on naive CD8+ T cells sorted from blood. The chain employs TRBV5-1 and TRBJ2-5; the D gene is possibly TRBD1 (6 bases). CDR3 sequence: CASSSPLDQGYQETQYF. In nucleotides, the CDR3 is TGCGCCAGCAGCTCGCCACTCGATCAGGGGTACCAAGAGACCCAGTACTTC.